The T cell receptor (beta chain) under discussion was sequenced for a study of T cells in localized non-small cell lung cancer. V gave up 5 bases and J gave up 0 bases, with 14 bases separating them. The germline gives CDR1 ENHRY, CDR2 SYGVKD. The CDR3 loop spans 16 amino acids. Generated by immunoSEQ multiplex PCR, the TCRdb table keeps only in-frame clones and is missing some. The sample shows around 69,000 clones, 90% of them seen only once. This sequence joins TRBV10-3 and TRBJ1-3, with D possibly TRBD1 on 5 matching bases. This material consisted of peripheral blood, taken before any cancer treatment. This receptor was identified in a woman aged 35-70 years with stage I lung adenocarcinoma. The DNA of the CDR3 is TGTGCCATCAGTCGGGGACGCCCGAGCTCTGGAAACACCATATATTTT. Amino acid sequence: CAISRGRPSSGNTIYF.